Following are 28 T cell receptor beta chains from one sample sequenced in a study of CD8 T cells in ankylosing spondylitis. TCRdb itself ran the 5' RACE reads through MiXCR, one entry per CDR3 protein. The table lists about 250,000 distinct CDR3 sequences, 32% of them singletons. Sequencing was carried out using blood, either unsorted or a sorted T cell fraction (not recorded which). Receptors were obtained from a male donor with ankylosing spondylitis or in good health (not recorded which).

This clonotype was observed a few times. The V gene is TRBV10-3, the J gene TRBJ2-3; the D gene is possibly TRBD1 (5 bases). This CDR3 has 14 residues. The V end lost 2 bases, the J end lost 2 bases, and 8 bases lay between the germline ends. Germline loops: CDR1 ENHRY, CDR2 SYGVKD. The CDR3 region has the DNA TGTGCCATCAGTGAGGACAGTCACACAGATACGCAGTATTTT. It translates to CAISEDSHTDTQYF.

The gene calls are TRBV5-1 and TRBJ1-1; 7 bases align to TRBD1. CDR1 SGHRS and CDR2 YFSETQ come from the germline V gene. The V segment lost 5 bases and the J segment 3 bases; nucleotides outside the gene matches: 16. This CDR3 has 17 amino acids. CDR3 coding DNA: TGCGCCAGCAGTTCCACCCCGGACAGGAACCCTTACACTGAAGCTTTCTTT. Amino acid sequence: CASSSTPDRNPYTEAFF.

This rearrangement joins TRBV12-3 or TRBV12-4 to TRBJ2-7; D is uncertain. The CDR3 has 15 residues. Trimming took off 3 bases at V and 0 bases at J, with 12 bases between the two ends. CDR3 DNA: TGTGCCAGCAGTTTGGTTAGGGCCAGCTCCTACGAGCAGTACTTC. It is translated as CASSLVRASSYEQYF.

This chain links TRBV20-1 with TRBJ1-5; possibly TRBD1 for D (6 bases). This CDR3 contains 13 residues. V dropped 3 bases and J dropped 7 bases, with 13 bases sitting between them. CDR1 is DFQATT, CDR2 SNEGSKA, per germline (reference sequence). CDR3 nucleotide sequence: TGCAGTGCTAGCAGGGGCAGTAACCAGCCCCAGCATTTT. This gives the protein CSASRGSNQPQHF.

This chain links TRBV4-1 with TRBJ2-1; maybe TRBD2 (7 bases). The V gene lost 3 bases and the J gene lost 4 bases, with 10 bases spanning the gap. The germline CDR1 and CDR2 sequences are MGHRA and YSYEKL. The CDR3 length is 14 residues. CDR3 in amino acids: CASSQRGGYNEQFF. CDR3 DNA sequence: TGCGCCAGCAGCCAGAGGGGGGGTTACAATGAGCAGTTCTTC.

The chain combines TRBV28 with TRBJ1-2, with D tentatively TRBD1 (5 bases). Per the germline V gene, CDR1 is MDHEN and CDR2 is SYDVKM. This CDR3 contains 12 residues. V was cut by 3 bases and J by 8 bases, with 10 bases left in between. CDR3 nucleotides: TGTGCCAGCAGTTTGCAGGGCAGAGGCTACACCTTC. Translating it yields CASSLQGRGYTF.

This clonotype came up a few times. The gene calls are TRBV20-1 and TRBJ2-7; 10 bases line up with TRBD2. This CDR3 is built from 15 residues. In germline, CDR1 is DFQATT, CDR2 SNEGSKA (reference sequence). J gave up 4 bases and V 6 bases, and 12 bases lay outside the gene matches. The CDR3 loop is CSARILAGLGYEQYF. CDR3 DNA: TGCAGTGCACGGATACTAGCGGGGCTGGGTTACGAGCAGTACTTC.

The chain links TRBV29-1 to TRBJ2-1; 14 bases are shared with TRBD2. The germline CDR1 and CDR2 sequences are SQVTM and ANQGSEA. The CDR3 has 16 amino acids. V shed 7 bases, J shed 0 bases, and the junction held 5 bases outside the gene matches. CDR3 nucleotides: TGCAGCGCCCGGACTAGCGGGGGGAGCTCCTACAATGAGCAGTTCTTC. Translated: CSARTSGGSSYNEQFF.

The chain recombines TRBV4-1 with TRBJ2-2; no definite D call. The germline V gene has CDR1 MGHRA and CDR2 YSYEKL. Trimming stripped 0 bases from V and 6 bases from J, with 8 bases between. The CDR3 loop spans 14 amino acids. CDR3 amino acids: CASSQDSHPGELFF. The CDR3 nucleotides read TGCGCCAGCAGCCAAGATTCCCATCCCGGGGAGCTGTTTTTT.

The CDR3 sequence: CASSSSGFGRGREQYF. The CDR3 DNA follows: TGTGCCAGCAGTTCCTCAGGGTTCGGCAGGGGCAGGGAGCAGTACTTC. The J gene is TRBJ2-7, the V gene TRBV12-3 or TRBV12-4, with D possibly being TRBD1 (6 bases). Trimming shortened V by 4 bases and J by 7 bases, and 23 bases separated the two germline ends. The CDR3 extends over 16 amino acids.

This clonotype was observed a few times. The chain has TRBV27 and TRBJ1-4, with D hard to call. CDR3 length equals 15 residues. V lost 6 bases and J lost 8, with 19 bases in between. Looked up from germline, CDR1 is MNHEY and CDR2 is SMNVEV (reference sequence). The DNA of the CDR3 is TGTGCCAGCAGACCGGAGGGAGGAGACCGGGAAAAACTGTTTTTT. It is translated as CASRPEGGDREKLFF.

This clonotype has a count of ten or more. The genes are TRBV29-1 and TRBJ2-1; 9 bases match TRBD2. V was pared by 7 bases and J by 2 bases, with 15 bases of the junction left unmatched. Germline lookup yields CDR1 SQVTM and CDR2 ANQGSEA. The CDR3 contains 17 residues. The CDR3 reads CSALDGSGGHAYNEQFF. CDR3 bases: TGCAGCGCCCTGGACGGTAGCGGGGGCCACGCCTACAATGAGCAGTTCTTC.

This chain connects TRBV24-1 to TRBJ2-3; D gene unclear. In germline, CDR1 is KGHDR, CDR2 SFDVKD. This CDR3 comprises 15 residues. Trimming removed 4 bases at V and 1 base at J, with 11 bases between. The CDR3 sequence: CATSDQTVGTDTQYF. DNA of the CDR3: TGTGCCACCAGTGACCAGACCGTTGGCACAGATACGCAGTATTTT.

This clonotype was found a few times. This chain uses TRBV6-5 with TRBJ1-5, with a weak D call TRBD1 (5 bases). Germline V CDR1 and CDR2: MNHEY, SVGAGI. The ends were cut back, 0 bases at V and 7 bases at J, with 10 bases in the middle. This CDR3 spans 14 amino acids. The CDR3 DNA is TGTGCCAGCAGTTACTCGGGGCCCTTCCAGCCCCAGCATTTT. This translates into CASSYSGPFQPQHF.

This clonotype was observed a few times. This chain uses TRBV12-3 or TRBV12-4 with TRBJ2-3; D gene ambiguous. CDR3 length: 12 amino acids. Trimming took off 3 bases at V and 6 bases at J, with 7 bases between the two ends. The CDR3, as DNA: TGTGCCAGCAGTTTTGCCGGCGATACGCAGTATTTT. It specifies CASSFAGDTQYF.

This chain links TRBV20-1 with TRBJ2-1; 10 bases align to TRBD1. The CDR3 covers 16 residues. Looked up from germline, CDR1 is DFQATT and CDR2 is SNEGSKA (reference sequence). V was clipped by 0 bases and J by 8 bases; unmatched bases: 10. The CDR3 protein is CSARDGGDRGTDEQFF. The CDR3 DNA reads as TGCAGTGCTAGAGATGGGGGGGACAGGGGCACGGATGAGCAGTTCTTC.

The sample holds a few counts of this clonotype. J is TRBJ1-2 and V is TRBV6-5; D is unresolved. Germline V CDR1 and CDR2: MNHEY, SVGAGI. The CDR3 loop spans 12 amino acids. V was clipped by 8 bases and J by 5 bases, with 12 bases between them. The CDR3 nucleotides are TGTGCCAGCTCCCGCGTTGGGTATGGCTACACCTTC. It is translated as CASSRVGYGYTF.

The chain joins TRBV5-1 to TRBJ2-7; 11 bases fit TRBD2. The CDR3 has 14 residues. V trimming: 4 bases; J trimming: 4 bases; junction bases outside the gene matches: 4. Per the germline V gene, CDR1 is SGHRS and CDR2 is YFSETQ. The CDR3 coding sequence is TGCGCCAGCAGCCTAGCGGGGGGCCAATACGAGCAGTACTTC. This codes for CASSLAGGQYEQYF.

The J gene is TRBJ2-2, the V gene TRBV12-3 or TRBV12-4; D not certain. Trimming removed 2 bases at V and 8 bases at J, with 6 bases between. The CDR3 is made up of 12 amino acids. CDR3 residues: CASSLLSGELFF. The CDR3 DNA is TGTGCCAGCAGTTTATTATCTGGGGAGCTGTTTTTT.

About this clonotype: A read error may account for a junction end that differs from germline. In DNA, the CDR3 is TGTGCCAGCTCAACCGGGCTCAAGGACTTAGTGCATTTC. The encoded protein is CASSTGLKDLVHF. The chain joins TRBV18 to TRBJ2-7, with D tentatively TRBD2 (5 bases). The CDR3 has 13 residues. Per germline, CDR1 KGHSH and CDR2 LQKENI. The whole variable domain, remainder taken from reference TRBV18 and TRBJ2-7, is NAGVMQNPRHLVRRRGQEARLRCSPMKGHSHVYWYRQLPEEGLKFMVYLQKENIIDESGMPKERFSAEFPKEGPSILRIQQVVRGDSAAYFCASSTGLKDLVHFGPGTRLTVT.

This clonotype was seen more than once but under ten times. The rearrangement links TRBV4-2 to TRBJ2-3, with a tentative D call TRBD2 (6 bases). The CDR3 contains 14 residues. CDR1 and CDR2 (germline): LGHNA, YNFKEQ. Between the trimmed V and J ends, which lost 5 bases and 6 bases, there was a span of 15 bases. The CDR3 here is CASSASASEDTQYF. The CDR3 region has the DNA TGTGCCAGCAGCGCCTCGGCTAGCGAGGATACGCAGTATTTT.

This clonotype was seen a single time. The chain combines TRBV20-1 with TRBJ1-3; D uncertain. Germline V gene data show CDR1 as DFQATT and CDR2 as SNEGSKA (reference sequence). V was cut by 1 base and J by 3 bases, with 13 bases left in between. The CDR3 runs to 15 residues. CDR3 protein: CSARVWETFGNTIYF. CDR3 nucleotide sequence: TGCAGTGCTAGAGTTTGGGAAACGTTTGGAAACACCATATATTTT.

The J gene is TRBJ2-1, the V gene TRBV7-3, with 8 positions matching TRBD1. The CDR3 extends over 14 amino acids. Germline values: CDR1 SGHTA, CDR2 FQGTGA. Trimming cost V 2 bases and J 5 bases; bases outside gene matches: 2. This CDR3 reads CASSLQGQDNEQFF. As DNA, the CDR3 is TGTGCCAGCAGCTTACAGGGACAGGACAATGAGCAGTTCTTC.

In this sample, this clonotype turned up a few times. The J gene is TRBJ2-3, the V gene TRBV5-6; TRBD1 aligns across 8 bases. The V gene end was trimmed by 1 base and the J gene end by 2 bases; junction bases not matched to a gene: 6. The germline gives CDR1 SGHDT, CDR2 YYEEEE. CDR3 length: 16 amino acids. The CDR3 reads CASSLYETGVTDTQYF. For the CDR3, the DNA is TGTGCCAGCAGCTTGTATGAGACAGGGGTCACAGATACGCAGTATTTT.

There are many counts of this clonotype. CDR3 protein: CSARDGQGVIADTQYF. The CDR3 coding sequence is TGCAGTGCTAGAGATGGTCAGGGGGTAATCGCAGATACGCAGTATTTT. The chain has TRBV20-1 and TRBJ2-3; 7 bases agree with TRBD1. The CDR3 contains 16 residues. Per the germline V gene, CDR1 is DFQATT and CDR2 is SNEGSKA (reference sequence). V was pared by 0 bases and J by 4 bases, with 10 bases of the junction left unmatched.

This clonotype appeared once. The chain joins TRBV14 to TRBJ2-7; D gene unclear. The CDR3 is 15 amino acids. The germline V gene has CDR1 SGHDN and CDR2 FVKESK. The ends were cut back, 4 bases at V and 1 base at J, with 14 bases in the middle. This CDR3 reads CASSRATAGSYEQYF. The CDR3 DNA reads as TGTGCCAGCAGCCGAGCAACGGCCGGATCCTACGAGCAGTACTTC.

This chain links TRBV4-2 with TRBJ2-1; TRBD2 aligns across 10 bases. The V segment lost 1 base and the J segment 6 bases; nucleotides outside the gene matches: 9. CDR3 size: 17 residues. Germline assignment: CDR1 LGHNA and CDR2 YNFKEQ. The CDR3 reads CASSQGKSAGGPNEQFF. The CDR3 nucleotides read TGTGCCAGCAGCCAAGGCAAATCAGCGGGGGGGCCCAATGAGCAGTTCTTC.

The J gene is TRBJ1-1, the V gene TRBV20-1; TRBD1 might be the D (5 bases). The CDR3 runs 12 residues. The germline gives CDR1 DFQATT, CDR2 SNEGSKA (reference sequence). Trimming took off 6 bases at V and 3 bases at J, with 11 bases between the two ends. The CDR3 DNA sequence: TGCAGTGCCATCCGGGGGGACACTGAAGCTTTCTTT. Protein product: CSAIRGDTEAFF.